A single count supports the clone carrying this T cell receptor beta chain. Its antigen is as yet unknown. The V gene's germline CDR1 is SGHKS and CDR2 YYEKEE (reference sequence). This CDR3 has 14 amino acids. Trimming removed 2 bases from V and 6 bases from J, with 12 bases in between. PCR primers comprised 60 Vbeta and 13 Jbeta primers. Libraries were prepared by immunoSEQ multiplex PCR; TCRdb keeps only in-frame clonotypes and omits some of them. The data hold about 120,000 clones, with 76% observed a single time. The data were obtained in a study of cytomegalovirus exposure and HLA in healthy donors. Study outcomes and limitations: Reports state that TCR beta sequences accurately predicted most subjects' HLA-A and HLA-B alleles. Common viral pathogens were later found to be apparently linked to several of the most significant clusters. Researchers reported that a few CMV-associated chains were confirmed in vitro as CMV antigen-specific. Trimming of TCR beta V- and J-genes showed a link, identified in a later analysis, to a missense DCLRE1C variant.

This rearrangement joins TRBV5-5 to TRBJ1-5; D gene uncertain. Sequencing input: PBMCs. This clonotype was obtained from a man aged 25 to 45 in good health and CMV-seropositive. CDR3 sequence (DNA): TGTGCCAGCAGCTTAAATCCCGGAGGTCAGCCCCAGCATTTT. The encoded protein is CASSLNPGGQPQHF.